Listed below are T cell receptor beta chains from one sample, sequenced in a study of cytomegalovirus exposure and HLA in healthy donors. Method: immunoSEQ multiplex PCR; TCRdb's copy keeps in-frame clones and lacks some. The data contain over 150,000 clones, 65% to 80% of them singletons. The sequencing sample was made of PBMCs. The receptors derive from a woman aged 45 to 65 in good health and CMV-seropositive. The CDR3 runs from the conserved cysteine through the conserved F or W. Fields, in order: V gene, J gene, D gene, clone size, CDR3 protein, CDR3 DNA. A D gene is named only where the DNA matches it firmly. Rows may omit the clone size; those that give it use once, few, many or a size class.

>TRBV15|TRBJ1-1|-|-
CATSRDTRGNTEAFF
TGTGCCACCAGCAGAGACACCCGGGGGAACACTGAAGCTTTCTTT
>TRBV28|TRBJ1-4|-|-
CASSSRTAGKEKLFF
TGTGCCAGCAGTTCCCGGACAGCCGGAAAGGAAAAACTGTTTTTT
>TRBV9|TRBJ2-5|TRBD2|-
CASSRLAGSETQYF
TGTGCCAGCAGCAGACTAGCGGGGTCGGAGACCCAGTACTTC
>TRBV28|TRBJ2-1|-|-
CASTLLQGGSYNEQFF
TGTGCCAGCACCTTATTACAGGGTGGCTCCTACAATGAGCAGTTCTTC
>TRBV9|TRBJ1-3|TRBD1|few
CASSTRDRDSGNTIYF
TGTGCCAGCAGCACCCGGGACAGGGACTCTGGAAACACCATATATTTT
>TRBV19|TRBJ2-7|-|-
CASRAGTYEQYF
TGTGCCAGTAGGGCAGGAACCTACGAGCAGTACTTC
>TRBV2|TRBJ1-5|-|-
CASRGTSNQPQHF
TGTGCCAGCAGAGGGACAAGCAATCAGCCCCAGCATTTT
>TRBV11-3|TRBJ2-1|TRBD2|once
CASSLLTSGRNEQFF
TGTGCCAGCAGCTTATTGACTAGCGGGAGGAATGAGCAGTTCTTC
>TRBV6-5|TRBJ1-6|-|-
CASSYVPGYYNSPLHF
TGTGCCAGCAGTTACGTACCGGGATACTATAATTCACCCCTCCACTTT
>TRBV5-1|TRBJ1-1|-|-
CASPRTERNTEAFF
TGCGCCAGTCCGAGGACAGAAAGGAACACTGAAGCTTTCTTT
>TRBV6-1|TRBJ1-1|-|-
CASRYTTFMNTEAFF
TGTGCCAGCAGATACACAACCTTTATGAACACTGAAGCTTTCTTT
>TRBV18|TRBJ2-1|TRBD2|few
CASSSGSSGGLYNEQFF
TGTGCCAGCTCATCGGGCTCTAGCGGGGGGCTCTACAATGAGCAGTTCTTC
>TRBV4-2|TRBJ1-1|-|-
CASSQDGGWGTEAFF
TGTGCCAGCAGCCAAGACGGGGGGTGGGGCACTGAAGCTTTCTTT
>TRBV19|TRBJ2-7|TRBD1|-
CASREVDRGWYEQYF
TGTGCCAGTAGAGAGGTCGACAGGGGTTGGTACGAGCAGTACTTC
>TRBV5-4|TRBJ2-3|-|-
CASSRGPGRDNTDTQYF
TGTGCCAGCAGCCGCGGACCGGGACGGGACAACACAGATACGCAGTATTTT
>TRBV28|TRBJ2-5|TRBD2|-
CASSSGGETQYF
TGTGCCAGCAGTTCCGGGGGGGAGACCCAGTACTTC
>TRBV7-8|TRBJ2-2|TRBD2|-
CASSSLTSGGHAGELFF
TGTGCCAGCAGTTCTCTCACTAGCGGGGGGCACGCCGGGGAGCTGTTTTTT
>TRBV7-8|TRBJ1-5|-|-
CASSLAFGANQPQHF
TGTGCCAGCAGCTTAGCGTTTGGGGCCAATCAGCCCCAGCATTTT
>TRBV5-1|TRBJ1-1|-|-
CASSLDSVEAFF
TGCGCCAGCAGCTTGGATAGTGTTGAAGCTTTCTTT
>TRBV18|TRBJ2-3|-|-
CASSPPLALTDTQYF
TGTGCCAGCTCACCGCCCCTAGCGCTTACAGATACGCAGTATTTT
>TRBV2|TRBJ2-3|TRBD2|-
CASSEQRGADTQYF
TGTGCCAGCAGTGAACAGCGGGGGGCAGATACGCAGTATTTT
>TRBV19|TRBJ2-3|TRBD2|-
CASHRGGSLDTQYF
TGTGCCAGTCATCGGGGCGGGAGTCTCGATACGCAGTATTTT
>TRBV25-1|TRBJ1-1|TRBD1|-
CASSRTGWGTEAFF
TGTGCCAGCAGTCGGACAGGGTGGGGGACTGAAGCTTTCTTT
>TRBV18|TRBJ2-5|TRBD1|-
CASSPGTGWEETQYF
TGTGCCAGCTCACCAGGGACAGGGTGGGAAGAGACCCAGTACTTC
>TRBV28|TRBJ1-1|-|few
CASGTGFTEAFF
TGTGCCAGTGGAACAGGGTTCACTGAAGCTTTCTTT
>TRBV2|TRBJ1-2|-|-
CASSEARPSQETYYGYTF
TGTGCCAGCAGTGAAGCGCGGCCGAGCCAAGAAACGTACTATGGCTACACCTTC